Sequencing of this T cell receptor (beta chain) was carried out in a study of blood T cells in healthy people across ages. Sample-barcoded 5' priming and a J-beta primer mix drove a second PCR of roughly 6 to 12 cycles. Tagging of each cDNA molecule was performed by a template-switch adaptor with 12 random nucleotides. TCRdb re-derived calls from the 5' RACE reads in MiXCR, one entry per CDR3 protein. This table has more than 650,000 distinct CDR3 sequences, under 30% appearing once. The V end was cut by 4 bases, the J end by 4 bases, with 14 bases between. Looked up from germline, CDR1 is SGHRS and CDR2 is YFSETQ. The CDR3 sequence is 14 residues long. Each donor's blood draw was roughly 10 milliliters of peripheral blood. A few counts support this clonotype. A further study also used this sample, focusing on T cells of mothers and their children. This second study says: Reverse transcription into cDNA received all extracted RNA, at approximately 1.5 ug per 15 ul.

What was sequenced was blood. The sequence was obtained from a boy aged 5-17 years in good health. V gene TRBV5-1 combines with J gene TRBJ1-2, with no clear D. The CDR3 nucleotides are TGCGCCAGCAGCCCCGGGAGCTCTAGCTATGGCTACACCTTC. Its translation is CASSPGSSSYGYTF.